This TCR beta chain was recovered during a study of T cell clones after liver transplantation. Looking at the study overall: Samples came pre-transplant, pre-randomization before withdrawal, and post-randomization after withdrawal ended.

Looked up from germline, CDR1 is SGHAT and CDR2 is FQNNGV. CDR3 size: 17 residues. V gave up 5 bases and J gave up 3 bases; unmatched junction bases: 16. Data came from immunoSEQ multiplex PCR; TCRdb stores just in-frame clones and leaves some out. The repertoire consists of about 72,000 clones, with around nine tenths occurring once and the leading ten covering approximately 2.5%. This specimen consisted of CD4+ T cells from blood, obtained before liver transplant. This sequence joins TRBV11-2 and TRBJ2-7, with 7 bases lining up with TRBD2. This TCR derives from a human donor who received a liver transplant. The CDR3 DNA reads TGTGCCAGCAGCCGTTCGGGGGGAGGCTTATCTATCTACGAGCAGTACTTC. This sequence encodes CASSRSGGGLSIYEQYF.